This T cell receptor beta chain was sequenced for a study of cytomegalovirus exposure and HLA in healthy donors. The trim removed 0 bases at V and 2 bases at J, leaving 1 base unmatched. CDR1 and CDR2 from the germline V gene are SGDLS and YYNGEE. The CDR3 is 14 residues long. Notes on this clone: The antigen remains undetermined.

Study findings and constraints: As was reported, the classifier diagnosed cytomegalovirus status with high specificity and sensitivity. In a later analysis, at a false discovery rate of 0.05, over 15,000 TCR beta sequences matched HLA alleles. Further analysis, carried out later, found HLA-associated TCR beta chains more clonally expanded than equally common other chains.

It was with 60 Vbeta and 13 Jbeta primers that the PCR ran. Profiling relied on immunoSEQ multiplex PCR, and the TCRdb table lists in-frame clones only, not all of them. The sample lists about 140,000 clones, 70% to 80% seen once, with around 1.6% in the top ten. This receptor was taken from a female donor in good health and CMV-seronegative. Material: PBMCs. The rearrangement links TRBV9 to TRBJ1-2; 7 bases agree with TRBD1. The CDR3 nucleotides read TGTGCCAGCAGCGTAGGCAGGGGGAACTATGGCTACACCTTC. Protein: CASSVGRGNYGYTF.